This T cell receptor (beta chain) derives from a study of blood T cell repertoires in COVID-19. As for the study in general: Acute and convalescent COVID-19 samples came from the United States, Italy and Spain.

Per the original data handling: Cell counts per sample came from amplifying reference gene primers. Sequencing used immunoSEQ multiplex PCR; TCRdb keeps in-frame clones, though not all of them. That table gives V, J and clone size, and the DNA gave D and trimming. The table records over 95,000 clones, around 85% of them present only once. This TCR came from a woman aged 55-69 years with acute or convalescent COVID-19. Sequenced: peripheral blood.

CDR3 residues: CASSYSPMDTEAFF. The CDR3 DNA follows: TGTGCCAGCAGTTACTCTCCTATGGACACTGAAGCTTTCTTT. The rearrangement joins TRBV6-5 to TRBJ1-1, with D unclear. The CDR3 spans 14 residues. V lost 0 bases to trimming and J lost 3 bases, with 8 bases between them. Germline lookup yields CDR1 MNHEY and CDR2 SVGAGI.